This is a list of T cell receptor beta chains from one sample in a study of T-cell reconstitution after alpha-beta-depleted transplantation in children. TCRdb re-analysed the PCR reads in MiXCR, keeping a single row per CDR3 protein. The data show fewer than 750,000 distinct CDR3 sequences, with roughly 24% seen just once and 13% to 15% held by the top ten. Source: PBMCs, mostly from graft donor cells, taken 360 days after TCRalphabeta/CD19-depleted stem cell transplant. The receptors were sampled from a boy less than two years old who had a stem cell transplant for acute myeloid leukemia, so the T cells may come from the graft donor. CDR3s include the opening cysteine and the closing phenylalanine or tryptophan. The D gene is left open where the match is weak. Clone size is not always given. Where it is, it says once, few, many or a class for expanded clones.

clone size,D gene,J gene,V gene,CDR3 DNA,CDR3 protein
many,TRBD2,TRBJ2-1,TRBV29-1,TGCAGCGTTGACAGGGCTGCGGGGGGGCCGTTGTACAATGAGCAGTTCTTC,CSVDRAAGGPLYNEQFF
-,-,TRBJ1-5,TRBV19,TGTGCCAGTAGTAAGCAGACGGTTTTAAATCAGCCCCAGCATTTT,CASSKQTVLNQPQHF
many,-,TRBJ1-5,TRBV12-3/TRBV12-4,TGTGCCAGCCGAGCCCTGTTCAATCAGCCCCAGCATTTT,CASRALFNQPQHF
-,-,TRBJ2-2,TRBV12-3/TRBV12-4,TGTGCCAGCAGTCTATCTACCGGAACTAGTCTAAACACCGGGGAGCTGTTTTTT,CASSLSTGTSLNTGELFF
many,-,TRBJ1-1,TRBV20-1,TGCAGTGCTAGGGACGGGAACACTGAAGCTTTCTTT,CSARDGNTEAFF
once,-,TRBJ2-7,TRBV4-3,TGCGCCAGCAGCCAAGGGTGGTCCCCGACGTTCTCCTACGAGCAGTACTTC,CASSQGWSPTFSYEQYF
-,-,TRBJ1-5,TRBV6-2/TRBV6-3,TGTGCCAGCAGTTACACTGAGTATAGCAATCAGCCCCAGCATTTT,CASSYTEYSNQPQHF
-,-,TRBJ2-1,TRBV2,TGTGCCAGCGGGACCTGGGACTACAATGAGCAGTTCTTC,CASGTWDYNEQFF
many,-,TRBJ2-2,TRBV7-2,TGTGCCAGCAGCTTACGGTTGGTCGGGGAGCTGTTTTTT,CASSLRLVGELFF
-,TRBD1,TRBJ1-2,TRBV20-1,TGCAGTGCCGAGGGACAGGCTAACTATGGCTACACCTTC,CSAEGQANYGYTF
many,TRBD2,TRBJ2-1,TRBV19,TGTGCCAGTAGTATGGGCGGGGGCTACAATGAGCAGTTCTTC,CASSMGGGYNEQFF
-,TRBD1,TRBJ1-1,TRBV5-1,TGCGCCAGCAGCTCGGGACAGGGAGCTTTCTTT,CASSSGQGAFF
-,TRBD1,TRBJ2-1,TRBV6-1,TGTGCCAGCAGTCTCAGGGGGCTCTACAATGAGCAGTTCTTC,CASSLRGLYNEQFF
-,-,TRBJ2-1,TRBV6-5,TGTGCCAGCAGTTACATTAAAAGGGGGGGTTACAATGAGCAGTTCTTC,CASSYIKRGGYNEQFF
few,-,TRBJ2-1,TRBV7-3,TGTGCCAGCAGCCAGGCGGGCCCATACAATGAGCAGTTCTTC,CASSQAGPYNEQFF
few,TRBD2,TRBJ2-1,TRBV7-9,TGTGCCAGCAGCTTAATGGATAGCGGGAGGGGTGAGCAGTTCTTC,CASSLMDSGRGEQFF
few,TRBD2,TRBJ2-2,TRBV6-5,TGTGCCAGCAGATCTACTAGCGGGGGATCGAAGGGGGGGGAGCTGTTTTTT,CASRSTSGGSKGGELFF
-,-,TRBJ2-1,TRBV4-3,TGCGCCAGCAGCCAGGCTCCCGGGACCAACAACAATGAGCAGTTCTTC,CASSQAPGTNNNEQFF
many,TRBD2,TRBJ2-1,TRBV12-3/TRBV12-4,TGTGCCAGCAGTCCCACTAAACTAGCGGGGGGCCAGAGCCACAATGAGCAGTTCTTC,CASSPTKLAGGQSHNEQFF
many,-,TRBJ1-2,TRBV6-5,TGTGCCAGCAGTCCCCCTGAGGTCAACTATGGCTACACCTTC,CASSPPEVNYGYTF
few,-,TRBJ2-3,TRBV5-4,TGTGCCAGCAGCTTCTCTCCATTTAGCACAGATACGCAGTATTTT,CASSFSPFSTDTQYF
-,-,TRBJ2-2,TRBV12-3/TRBV12-4,TGTGCCAGCAGTTCACACGGATTCACCGGGGAGCTGTTTTTT,CASSSHGFTGELFF
few,-,TRBJ2-1,TRBV12-3/TRBV12-4,TGTGCCAAACAGCCCTGGTCGGGGTCATACAATGAGCAGTTCTTC,CAKQPWSGSYNEQFF
few,-,TRBJ2-1,TRBV19,TGTGCCAGTACCGACGTTGGGGGGGCCGGGTCCTACAATGAGCAGTTCTTC,CASTDVGGAGSYNEQFF
few,-,TRBJ2-3,TRBV10-2,TGCGCCAGCCGTGGAACGGGACCAAACACAGATACGCAGTATTTT,CASRGTGPNTDTQYF
-,TRBD1,TRBJ1-6,TRBV20-1,TGCAGTGCCGAAGAAATCAGGGGGACTAATTCACCCCTCCACTTT,CSAEEIRGTNSPLHF
many,-,TRBJ1-2,TRBV12-3/TRBV12-4,TGTGCCAGCAGTCCCTCGACAGGAATGGGCTATGGCTACACCTTC,CASSPSTGMGYGYTF
few,-,TRBJ2-5,TRBV5-6,TGTGCCAGCAGCTTGATGAGGACCCAGTACTTC,CASSLMRTQYF
-,-,TRBJ2-2,TRBV14,TGTGCCAGCAGTCGCCTCGGGCCCCCCGGGGAGCTGTTTTTT,CASSRLGPPGELFF
few,TRBD1,TRBJ2-7,TRBV9,TGTGCCAGCACGGACAGGTCCTACGAGCAGTACTTC,CASTDRSYEQYF
many,-,TRBJ1-1,TRBV20-1,TGCAGTGCTCCCCGCCCGGTCGGGAACACTGAAGCTTTCTTT,CSAPRPVGNTEAFF
-,TRBD2,TRBJ2-4,TRBV20-1,TGCAGTGCTAGAGAAGGGCGGGGGTGGTGGGCCAAAAACATTCAGTACTTC,CSAREGRGWWAKNIQYF
-,-,TRBJ2-1,TRBV9,TGTGCCAGCAGCGTAGCTCCAACCTCAGAGCAGTTCTTC,CASSVAPTSEQFF
-,-,TRBJ2-1,TRBV6-1,TGTGCCAGCAGGCCGAGGGGCGGGGACAATGAGCAGTTCTTC,CASRPRGGDNEQFF
once,-,TRBJ2-1,TRBV14,TGTGCCAGCAGCCAAGCCGGAAGGGATCCGTTCTTC,CASSQAGRDPFF
many,-,TRBJ2-1,TRBV20-1,TGCAGTGCTGGCCGAAATGAGCAGTTCTTC,CSAGRNEQFF
few,TRBD1,TRBJ1-6,TRBV6-5,TGTGCCAGCAATTTGGACAGGGGGGGTTCACCCCTCCACTTT,CASNLDRGGSPLHF
-,-,TRBJ1-1,TRBV20-1,TGCAGTGCTAGAGTGGGTGGAGCTGAAGCTTTCTTT,CSARVGGAEAFF
many,-,TRBJ2-1,TRBV4-1,TGCGCCAGCAGCCTACGAGAGAACCGGGACGGACTTGAGCAGTTCTTC,CASSLRENRDGLEQFF
few,TRBD1,TRBJ2-5,TRBV6-1,TGTGCCAGCAGTCAAGGGGACAGAGCTACACCCAAAGAGACCCAGTACTTC,CASSQGDRATPKETQYF
many,-,TRBJ1-1,TRBV6-2/TRBV6-3,-,CASSSSTKGAFF
few,TRBD2,TRBJ2-5,TRBV2,TGTGCCAGCTGTTTCCAAGGAGGAGGGACTAGCGGACCGCAAGAGACCCAGTACTTC,CASCFQGGGTSGPQETQYF
many,-,TRBJ2-1,TRBV29-1,TGCAGCGTTGTGACGCGGGGTTCCTACAATGAGCAGTTCTTC,CSVVTRGSYNEQFF
few,TRBD2,TRBJ2-6,TRBV5-1,TGCGCCAGCAGCTGGGGGGGTCGGGCCCGCTCTGGGGCCAACGTCCTGACTTTC,CASSWGGRARSGANVLTF
many,TRBD2,TRBJ2-1,TRBV28,TGTGCCAGCAGTTTACTCGGGAGGGCCTACAATGAGCAGTTCTTC,CASSLLGRAYNEQFF
many,TRBD1,TRBJ2-1,TRBV11-2,TGTGCCAGCACGACAGGGGTGTTCAATGAGCAGTTCTTC,CASTTGVFNEQFF
few,-,TRBJ2-7,TRBV13,TGTGCCAGCAGCTTCCACAATAGCGGCGAGCAGTACTTC,CASSFHNSGEQYF
many,-,TRBJ1-2,TRBV12-3/TRBV12-4,TGTGCCAGCAGCCCCGGGACACGGGAGACCTATGGCTACACCTTC,CASSPGTRETYGYTF
-,-,TRBJ2-3,TRBV2,TGTGCCAGCAGTGAAGTGGGCAACCCTAGCACAGATACGCAGTATTTT,CASSEVGNPSTDTQYF
-,-,TRBJ1-4,TRBV19,TGTGCCAGTAAAGACAGGTCCTCAACTAATGAAAAACTGTTTTTT,CASKDRSSTNEKLFF
-,-,TRBJ1-4,TRBV5-1,TGCGCCAGCAGCCTACAGGGATCTAGTGAAAAACTGTTTTTT,CASSLQGSSEKLFF
few,TRBD1,TRBJ1-2,TRBV7-9,TGTGCCAGGGGGGACAGCTATGGCTACACCTTC,CARGDSYGYTF
-,-,TRBJ2-5,TRBV20-1,TGCAGTGCTGCAGGGGGGCCGGGCCAAGAGACCCAGTACTTC,CSAAGGPGQETQYF
few,-,TRBJ2-1,TRBV29-1,TGCAGCGCCGGAATTTGGACCGGACCGCAGTTCTTC,CSAGIWTGPQFF
-,TRBD2,TRBJ2-3,TRBV12-3/TRBV12-4,TGTGCCAGCAGTTCCCCGGATAGCGGGGGGGGAAATACGCAGTATTTT,CASSSPDSGGGNTQYF
many,TRBD1,TRBJ2-5,TRBV29-1,TGCAGCGTTGGTGCAGGGGGCGCGATAGGGGAGACCCAGTACTTC,CSVGAGGAIGETQYF
-,-,TRBJ2-2,TRBV12-3/TRBV12-4,TGTGCCAGCAGTTTAGGTCAGGGTCGGCTGTTTTTT,CASSLGQGRLFF
few,-,TRBJ1-2,TRBV29-1,TGCAGCGTACTCGACGCCGGGGGCTACACCTTC,CSVLDAGGYTF
many,-,TRBJ2-3,TRBV14,TGTGCCAGCAGCCAAGTGTCAGATACGCAGTATTTT,CASSQVSDTQYF
-,-,TRBJ2-2,TRBV9,TGTGCCAGCAGCGTAGAACCAACTGCCACCGGGGAGCTGTTTTTT,CASSVEPTATGELFF